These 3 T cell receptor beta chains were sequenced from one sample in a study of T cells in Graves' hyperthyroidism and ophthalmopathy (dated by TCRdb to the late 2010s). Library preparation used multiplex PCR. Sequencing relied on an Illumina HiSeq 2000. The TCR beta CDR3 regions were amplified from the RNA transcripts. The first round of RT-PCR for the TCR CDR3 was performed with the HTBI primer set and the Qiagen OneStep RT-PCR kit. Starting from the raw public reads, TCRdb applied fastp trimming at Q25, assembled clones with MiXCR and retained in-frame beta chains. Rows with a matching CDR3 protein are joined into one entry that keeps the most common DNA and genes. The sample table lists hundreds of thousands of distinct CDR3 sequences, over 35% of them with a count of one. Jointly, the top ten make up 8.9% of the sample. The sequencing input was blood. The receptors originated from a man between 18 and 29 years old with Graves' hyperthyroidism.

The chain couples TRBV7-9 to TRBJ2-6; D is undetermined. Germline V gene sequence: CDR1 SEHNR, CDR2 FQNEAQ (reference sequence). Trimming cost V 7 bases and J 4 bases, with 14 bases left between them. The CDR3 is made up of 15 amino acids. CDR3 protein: CASILRELGANVLTF. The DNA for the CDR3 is TGTGCCAGCATCCTAAGAGAGTTAGGGGCCAACGTCCTGACTTTC.

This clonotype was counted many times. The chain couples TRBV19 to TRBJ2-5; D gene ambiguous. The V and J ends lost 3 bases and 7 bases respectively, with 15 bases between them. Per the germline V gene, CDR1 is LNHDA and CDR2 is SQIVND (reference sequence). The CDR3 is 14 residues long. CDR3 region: CASSIDTALGTQYF. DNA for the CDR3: TGTGCCAGTAGTATCGACACAGCCCTGGGGACCCAGTACTTC.

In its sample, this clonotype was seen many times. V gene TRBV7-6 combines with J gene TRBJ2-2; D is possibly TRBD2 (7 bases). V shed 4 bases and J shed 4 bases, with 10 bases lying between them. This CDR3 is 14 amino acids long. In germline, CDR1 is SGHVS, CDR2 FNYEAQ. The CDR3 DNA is TGTGCCAGCAGCTGGGGGGGCGGCACCGGGGAGCTGTTTTTT. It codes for CASSWGGGTGELFF.